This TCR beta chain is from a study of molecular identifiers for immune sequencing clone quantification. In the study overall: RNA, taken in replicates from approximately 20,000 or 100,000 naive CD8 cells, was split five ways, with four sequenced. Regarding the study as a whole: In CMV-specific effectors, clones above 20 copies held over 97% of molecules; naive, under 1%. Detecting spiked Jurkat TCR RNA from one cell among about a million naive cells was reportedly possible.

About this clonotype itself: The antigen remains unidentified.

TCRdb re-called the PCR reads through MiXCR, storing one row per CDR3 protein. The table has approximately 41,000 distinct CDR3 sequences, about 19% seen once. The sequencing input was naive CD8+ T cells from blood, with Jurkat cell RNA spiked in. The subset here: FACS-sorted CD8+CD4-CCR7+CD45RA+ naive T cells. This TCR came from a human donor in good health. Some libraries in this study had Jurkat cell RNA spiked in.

CDR3 bases: TGCAGCGTTGAAGGAGAGGGACAGTCCCAAGAGACCCAGTACTTC. This translates into CSVEGEGQSQETQYF. V gene TRBV29-1 combines with J gene TRBJ2-5; 7 nucleotides match TRBD1. Germline-derived CDR1 and CDR2 are SQVTM and ANQGSEA. The V gene end was trimmed by 1 base and the J gene end by 1 base; junction bases not matched to a gene: 6. This CDR3 is 15 amino acids long.